The 21 T cell receptor beta chains reported below all come from one sample, sequenced in a study of blood T cell repertoires in COVID-19. Measured with immunoSEQ multiplex PCR; TCRdb has only the in-frame clones, and not every one. This table has tens of thousands of clones, about 89% appearing once. Input material: peripheral blood. The receptor source for this set is a man aged 50 to 60 with active COVID-19.

The V call is TRBV19, the J call TRBJ2-3, with 7 nucleotides matching TRBD1. Unmatched junction bases numbered 8, after V lost 5 bases and J lost 3 bases. The CDR3 runs 15 residues. Germline CDR1 is LNHDA and CDR2 is SQIVND (reference sequence). The CDR3 sequence is CASSPQGGRTDTQYF. CDR3 DNA sequence: TGTGCCAGTAGTCCCCAAGGGGGCCGGACAGATACGCAGTATTTT.

The genes are TRBV29-1 and TRBJ2-3, with 15 bases lining up with TRBD2. The CDR3 spans 17 residues. The J segment lost 6 bases and the V segment lost 0 bases, leaving 7 bases of the junction unmatched. CDR1 is SQVTM, CDR2 ANQGSEA, per germline. This CDR3 is CSVEDQGLAGGLDTQYF. In DNA form, the CDR3 reads TGCAGCGTTGAAGATCAAGGACTAGCGGGGGGGCTGGATACGCAGTATTTT.

This clone was detected only a few times. This rearrangement joins TRBV5-6 to TRBJ2-7; 11 bases agree with TRBD2. CDR1 SGHDT and CDR2 YYEEEE come from the germline V gene. CDR3 length: 14 amino acids. V shed 4 bases, J shed 3 bases, and the junction held 3 bases outside the gene matches. The CDR3 region has the DNA TGTGCCAGCAGCCCGGGGACTAGCGGCTACGAGCAGTACTTC. Protein sequence: CASSPGTSGYEQYF. Full variable domain (missing parts from reference TRBV5-6 and TRBJ2-7): DAGVTQSPTHLIKTRGQQVTLRCSPKSGHDTVSWYQQALGQGPQFIFQYYEEEERQRGNFPDRFSGHQFPNYSSELNVNALLLGDSALYLCASSPGTSGYEQYFGPGTRLTVT.

This chain links TRBV7-2 with TRBJ1-3, with 7 bases fitting TRBD1. The CDR3 has 13 amino acids. Trimming removed 4 bases from V and 10 bases from J; junction bases left unmatched: 7. Germline V gives CDR1 SGHTA, CDR2 FQGNSA. CDR3 nucleotides: TGTGCCAGCAGCTCCCGACAGGGCTTGACCATATATTTT. Amino acids: CASSSRQGLTIYF.

This rearrangement joins TRBV2 to TRBJ1-2; TRBD1 might be the D (5 bases). In germline, CDR1 is SNHLY, CDR2 FYNNEI. V shed 3 bases and J shed 4 bases, with 15 bases lying between them. The CDR3 is made up of 15 amino acids. The CDR3 loop is CASSDGGGASYGYTF. CDR3 DNA sequence: TGTGCCAGCAGTGATGGGGGAGGGGCCTCCTATGGCTACACCTTC.

The table lists this clone with a few counts. The chain has TRBV5-1 and TRBJ1-1; D is ambiguous. Per the germline V gene, CDR1 is SGHRS and CDR2 is YFSETQ. The CDR3 is 13 amino acids. Trimming pared 1 base from V and 5 bases from J, leaving 9 bases between. The DNA of the CDR3 is TGCGCCAGCAGCTTGATAACGGAGACTGAAGCTTTCTTT. It yields the protein CASSLITETEAFF.

This sequence joins TRBV6-6 and TRBJ1-1; D is ambiguous. This CDR3 comprises 13 residues. Trimming removed 7 bases at V and 0 bases at J, with 9 bases between. The germline V gene has CDR1 MNHNY and CDR2 SVGAGI (reference sequence). The CDR3 protein is CASIPGVNTEAFF. CDR3 bases: TGTGCCAGCATCCCCGGGGTGAACACTGAAGCTTTCTTT.

The chain recombines TRBV11-2 with TRBJ2-7, with TRBD2 matching over 10 bases. Germline V lookup: CDR1 SGHAT, CDR2 FQNNGV. The V segment lost 1 base and the J segment 0 bases; nucleotides outside the gene matches: 3. CDR3 length equals 16 residues. The CDR3 nucleotides read TGTGCCAGCAGCTTAGTGGGACTAGCGAGCTCCTACGAGCAGTACTTC. Amino acid sequence: CASSLVGLASSYEQYF.

CDR3 amino acids: CATSRDRGQGRDTQYF. CDR3 DNA: TGTGCCACCAGCAGAGATAGAGGACAGGGGAGAGATACGCAGTATTTT. The rearrangement uses TRBV15 and TRBJ2-3; 9 positions agree with TRBD1. This CDR3 is built from 16 residues. J gave up 5 bases and V 0 bases, and 6 bases lay outside the gene matches. The V gene's germline CDR1 is LNHNV and CDR2 YYDKDF (reference sequence). Complete variable domain (other parts from reference TRBV15 and TRBJ2-3): DAMVIQNPRYQVTQFGKPVTLSCSQTLNHNVMYWYQQKSSQAPKLLFHYYDKDFNNEADTPDNFQSRRPNTSFCFLDIRSPGLGDTAMYLCATSRDRGQGRDTQYFGPGTRLTVL.

The chain couples TRBV9 to TRBJ2-2; 7 bases agree with TRBD1. Losses at the gene ends were 1 base for V and 3 bases for J; bases not matched to a gene: 9. Germline CDR1 SGDLS, CDR2 YYNGEE. This CDR3 has 17 residues. The CDR3: CASSVPVDREHTGELFF. As DNA, the CDR3 is TGTGCCAGCAGCGTACCAGTCGACAGGGAGCACACCGGGGAGCTGTTTTTT.

This sequence joins TRBV3-1 (or the pseudogene TRBV3-2) and TRBJ1-1; 8 bases align to TRBD1. This CDR3 is 13 amino acids long. V gave up 4 bases and J gave up 4 bases; unmatched junction bases: 2. CDR1 is LGHDT, CDR2 YNNKEL, per germline (reference sequence). DNA for the CDR3: TGTGCCAGCAGCCGTGGACAGGGCACTGAAGCTTTCTTT. Encoded protein: CASSRGQGTEAFF.

The chain combines TRBV30 with TRBJ1-2; TRBD1 aligns across 9 bases. Germline CDR1 reads GTSNPN; CDR2 reads SVGIG (reference sequence). Trimming cost V 0 bases and J 7 bases; bases outside gene matches: 12. The CDR3 has 16 amino acids. The CDR3 spells CAWSVTLGQGSGGYTF. CDR3 bases: TGTGCCTGGAGTGTAACGTTGGGACAGGGATCGGGTGGCTACACCTTC.

This chain joins TRBV3-1 (or the pseudogene TRBV3-2) and TRBJ2-1, with 9 bases matching TRBD2. The CDR3 has 17 residues. Germline CDR1 reads LGHDT; CDR2 reads YNNKEL (reference sequence). V was clipped by 3 bases and J by 4 bases; unmatched bases: 10. This chain's CDR3 is CASSHQAGGVVYNEQFF. The CDR3 nucleotides read TGTGCCAGCAGCCATCAAGCGGGAGGAGTGGTATACAATGAGCAGTTCTTC.

This sequence joins TRBV4-2 and TRBJ1-2; perhaps TRBD1 as D (6 bases). The CDR3 contains 17 residues. The germline CDR1 and CDR2 sequences are LGHNA and YNFKEQ. Trimming left V 0 bases short and J 4 bases short, with 18 bases between. This CDR3 is CASSQDLKAQGSYGYTF. The CDR3 DNA is TGTGCCAGCAGCCAAGATCTTAAGGCTCAGGGGAGCTATGGCTACACCTTC.

The CDR3 region is CASSYRGGVTNEKLFF. CDR3 DNA: TGTGCCAGCAGTTACCGGGGGGGAGTCACTAATGAAAAACTGTTTTTT. The chain is built from TRBV6-5 and TRBJ1-4; a possible D gene is TRBD1 (5 bases). The length of the CDR3 is 16 residues. Germline V gives CDR1 MNHEY, CDR2 SVGAGI. Trimming removed 2 bases at V and 2 bases at J, with 12 bases between.

The chain employs TRBV5-4 and TRBJ2-5; 9 bases line up with TRBD1. The CDR3 loop spans 16 amino acids. Germline V gene data show CDR1 as SGHNT and CDR2 as YYREEE (reference sequence). V was pared by 2 bases and J by 1 base, with 6 bases of the junction left unmatched. The CDR3 region has the DNA TGTGCCAGCAGCTTACAGGGGGCGATAGTCCAAGAGACCCAGTACTTC. The encoded protein is CASSLQGAIVQETQYF.

This rearrangement joins TRBV11-2 to TRBJ2-7; TRBD1 agrees at 10 bases. Germline V gives CDR1 SGHAT, CDR2 FQNNGV. V lost 6 bases to trimming and J lost 7 bases; unmatched junction nucleotides: 6. The CDR3 has 13 residues. The DNA of the CDR3 is TGTGCCAGCAGGCGGACAGGGGGGAGAGAGCAGTACTTC. Translated, it gives CASRRTGGREQYF.

The V and J genes are TRBV19 and TRBJ2-5; TRBD1 might be the D (6 bases). Germline CDR1 is LNHDA and CDR2 is SQIVND (reference sequence). Trimming cost V 4 bases and J 2 bases, with 11 bases left between them. This CDR3 region has 14 residues. CDR3 sequence (DNA): TGTGCCAGTAGTAAGGACAGAGATCAAGAGACCCAGTACTTC. Protein product: CASSKDRDQETQYF.

The chain joins TRBV7-2 to TRBJ2-7; 8 bases agree with TRBD1. J was trimmed by 3 bases and V by 5 bases; bases with no gene match: 9. This CDR3 has 15 amino acids. Germline V gene sequence: CDR1 SGHTA, CDR2 FQGNSA. In nucleotides, the CDR3 is TGTGCCAGCAGCCCACAGGACAGGGCTGGCTACGAGCAGTACTTC. Its protein product is CASSPQDRAGYEQYF.

The chain combines TRBV7-9 with TRBJ1-1; D unresolved. Germline V gives CDR1 SEHNR, CDR2 FQNEAQ (reference sequence). V lost 5 bases to trimming and J lost 1 base, with 14 bases between them. There are 15 residues in the CDR3. In DNA, the CDR3 is TGTGCCAGCAGCCCCTTACTGGGCCGGAACACTGAAGCTTTCTTT. It yields the protein CASSPLLGRNTEAFF. The full variable domain, completed using reference TRBV7-9 and TRBJ1-1, is DTGVSQNPRHKITKRGQNVTFRCDPISEHNRLYWYRQTLGQGPEFLTYFQNEAQLEKSRLLSDRFSAERPKGSFSTLEIQRTEQGDSAMYLCASSPLLGRNTEAFFGQGTRLTVV.

The chain carries TRBV5-1 and TRBJ2-1, with TRBD2 identical over 8 bases. The germline CDR1 and CDR2 sequences are SGHRS and YFSETQ. This CDR3 has 15 residues. With 2 bases clipped from V and 3 bases from J, the junction kept 4 bases outside the gene matches. CDR3 protein: CASSLSGTSYNEQFF. For the CDR3, the DNA is TGCGCCAGCAGCTTATCCGGGACTAGCTACAATGAGCAGTTCTTC.